This T cell receptor (beta chain) was retrieved from a study of blood T cell repertoires in COVID-19. The CDR3 is 11 residues long. V was shortened by 2 bases and J by 11 bases, with 7 bases between the two germline ends. CDR1 and CDR2 from the germline V gene are LGHDT and YNNKEL (reference sequence). Per the study methods: Estimated nucleated cell counts came from reference gene primer amplification. Assay: immunoSEQ multiplex PCR; the TCRdb copy retains only in-frame clones and omits some. That table is the source of V, J and clone size, and D and trimming were worked out from the DNA. The sample consists of tens of thousands of clones, roughly 89% of them appearing once.

Sequencing input: peripheral blood. The chain recombines TRBV3-1 (or the pseudogene TRBV3-2) with TRBJ1-3, with unresolved D. The source of this sequence is a man aged 55 to 69 with COVID-19, enrolled during active disease. The CDR3 coding sequence is TGTGCCAGCAGCCAATCCTACGCCATATATTTT. Its translation is CASSQSYAIYF.